This T cell receptor beta chain comes out of a study of blood T cell repertoires in COVID-19 (dated by TCRdb to about 2020). Regarding the research as a whole: Collaborator samples came from the United States, Italy and Spain and covered acute and convalescent phases of COVID-19. The prospective study material was composed of cDNA or gDNA derived from T cells, B-cell-depleted T cells, or PBMCs. The dataset comprised deeply sampled blood TCRbeta repertoires from subjects exposed to, actively infected with, or recovered from COVID-19. A freely available public database, intended as a resource for researchers studying the immune response to SARS-CoV-2, is where the repertoires were released. Samples came from the ongoing ImmuneRACE study (first 160 participants) plus 1,254 subjects from 6 global collaborators. Sample metadata almost always included a de-identified subject ID, COVID-19 status, age in years and sex. Where available, HLA class I and class II types were obtained from metadata supplied by the sample provider rather than from assay-based typing. Results the study describes overall, beyond this receptor: The quantity of clinical and demographic metadata differed by source and by participant and was supplied without curation.

TCRbeta CDR3 regions were amplified from genomic DNA using the immunoSEQ Assay, a bias-controlled multiplex PCR. On the study's bioinformatics: Within the assay, amplification of reference gene primers was used to estimate how many nucleated cells each sample contained. To quantify the absolute abundance of each unique TCRbeta CDR3 rearrangement, sequence reads were collapsed and filtered. For each sample, productive Simpson clonality was calculated as the square root of Simpson's diversity index over productive rearrangements. Imported from immuneACCESS, the table was reduced by TCRdb to in-frame sequences with V and J called. These copies leave out some clones; in studies compared against another copy, an unresolved V gene accounts for under half, and the cause of the remainder is not known. V, J and clone size derive from that table, while D and trimming were established from the DNA sequence. Counted in this sample were approximately 270,000 clones; roughly 88% of them appeared once. The top ten constitute 9.5% to 11% of the sample.

Each collaborating institution followed its own protocols to collect whole blood in K2EDTA tubes. For TCRbeta analysis, collaborators shipped samples in one of three forms: frozen whole blood, isolated PBMCs, or DNA extracted from either of those sample types. This clone was seen a few times. What this receptor recognizes is not known. No much larger clone is present one base from it, and per-base qualities are unavailable. CDR1 and CDR2 (KGHSH, LQKENI) derive from the germline V gene. The V and J ends are trimmed by 3 bases and 1 base, leaving 6 bases between them. The CDR3 holds 13 amino acids from the cysteine to the phenylalanine. Only the CDR3 DNA is retained, 39 bases long and in frame from the first base.

This receptor chain uses TRBV18 and TRBJ2-5; 5 matching bases give a weak D call of TRBD2. Sequenced sample: peripheral blood. This clonotype was obtained from a woman in her seventies with acute or convalescent COVID-19. The nucleotides are TGTGCCAGCTCACCGGGGAGCCAAGAGACCCAGTACTTC. Translated, this is CASSPGSQETQYF.